This T cell receptor (beta chain) was captured in a study of technical replicates of blood from several donors. This CDR3 has 13 residues. The J segment lost 4 bases and the V segment lost 8 bases, leaving 1 base of the junction unmatched. Germline lookup yields CDR1 MNHEY and CDR2 SMNVEV (reference sequence). Measured with immunoSEQ multiplex PCR; TCRdb has only the in-frame clones, and not every one. The sample yields roughly 80,000 clones, 85% to 95% seen once. The sequence was collected from a human donor in good health. The sequenced sample consisted of T cells isolated from PBMCs. The chain has TRBV27 and TRBJ2-2, with 10 positions matching TRBD1. As DNA, the CDR3 is TGTGCCAGCCGGACAGGGGGCACCGGGGAGCTGTTTTTT. Translating it yields CASRTGGTGELFF.